The 12 T cell receptor beta chains below come from one sample, sequenced in a study of regulatory T cells in long-lasting Graves disease. In building TCR beta libraries, iRepertoire HTBI primers were used together with Arm-PCR of CDR3 regions. TCRdb ran MiXCR on the multiplex PCR reads and lists one entry per CDR3 protein. Among about 420,000 distinct CDR3 sequences listed, 16% were seen once. Noted time point: newly diagnosed GD, antithyroid drugs for less than 3 months. With RNA extracted from PBMCs as input, the TCR library was made. These data also featured in a second study, about T cells in Graves' hyperthyroidism and ophthalmopathy.

Sequences were derived from peripheral blood mononuclear cells (PBMCs), sampled at new diagnosis, from a patient treated with antithyroid drugs. Source of these receptors: a woman under 30 with Graves disease.

The V call is TRBV19, the J call TRBJ1-5; D might be TRBD1 (6 bases). The length of the CDR3 is 15 residues. Trimming shortened V by 3 bases and J by 1 base, and 10 bases separated the two germline ends. Germline V gene data show CDR1 as LNHDA and CDR2 as SQIVND (reference sequence). CDR3 sequence (DNA): TGTGCCAGTAGTATTACGGGGGCCAGCAATCAGCCCCAGCATTTT. It translates to CASSITGASNQPQHF.

The sample holds a few counts of this clonotype. The junction and the germline gene differ at one end; a read error may be behind it. This rearrangement joins TRBV7-9 to TRBJ2-1; 9 nucleotides line up with TRBD2. This CDR3 has 14 residues. Germline assignment: CDR1 SEHNR and CDR2 FQNEAQ (reference sequence). CDR3 sequence reads: CASSSQSSPSGKSF. In DNA, the CDR3 is TGTGCCAGCAGCTCCCAATCCTCGCCTAGCGGGAAATCCTTC.

This clonotype has a count of ten or more. The rearrangement uses TRBV28 and TRBJ2-7; no clear D gene. V was shortened by 5 bases and J by 2 bases, with 10 bases between the two germline ends. CDR1 and CDR2 (germline): MDHEN, SYDVKM. The CDR3 extends over 13 amino acids. This CDR3 reads CASSGPRTYEQYF. In DNA, the CDR3 is TGTGCCAGCAGTGGACCCCGCACCTACGAGCAGTACTTC.

This clonotype was counted at least ten times. J is TRBJ2-7 and V is TRBV28, with D maybe TRBD1 (5 bases). The CDR3 runs 14 residues. Per germline, CDR1 MDHEN and CDR2 SYDVKM. V dropped 2 bases and J dropped 2 bases, with 10 bases sitting between them. CDR3 residues: CASSLPGKPYEQYF. Written as DNA, the CDR3 is TGTGCCAGCAGTTTACCAGGGAAACCCTACGAGCAGTACTTC. Using reference TRBV28 and TRBJ2-7 for the parts outside the CDR3, the full variable domain is DVKVTQSSRYLVKRTGEKVFLECVQDMDHENMFWYRQDPGLGLRLIYFSYDVKMKEKGDIPEGYSVSREKKERFSLILESASTNQTSMYLCASSLPGKPYEQYFGPGTRLTVT.

This clonotype was picked up a small number of times. The V and J genes are TRBV24-1 and TRBJ1-2; TRBD1 might be the D (5 bases). Per germline, CDR1 KGHDR and CDR2 SFDVKD. The length of the CDR3 is 12 residues. V lost 4 bases and J 8 bases, leaving 10 bases between the germline ends. CDR3 sequence reads: CATSEGAVGYTF. As DNA, the CDR3 is TGTGCCACCAGTGAAGGGGCCGTCGGCTACACCTTC.

This clonotype was detected a few times. A clone one base away is much larger, so this may be a read error. This sequence joins TRBV28 and TRBJ2-7; 12 bases fit TRBD2. Germline V gives CDR1 MDHEN, CDR2 SYDVKM. This CDR3 contains 12 residues. CDR3 sequence: CASSKLAGGAQF. The DNA for the CDR3 is TGTGCCAGCAGCAAACTAGCGGGAGGTGCTCAGTTC.

This clonotype was recorded at least ten times. CDR3 DNA: TGTGCCATCAGTGAGTCGAAGAGGGTAGAGACCCAGTACTTC. It translates to CAISESKRVETQYF. The rearrangement uses TRBV10-3 and TRBJ2-5; TRBD2 might be the D (5 bases). Per the germline V gene, CDR1 is ENHRY and CDR2 is SYGVKD. The V end was cut by 0 bases, the J end by 4 bases, with 9 bases between. The length of the CDR3 is 14 residues.

This clonotype was seen more than once but under ten times. This sequence joins TRBV6-1 and TRBJ1-2; 8 nucleotides match TRBD1. Germline V lookup: CDR1 MNHNS, CDR2 SASEGT. The V segment lost 5 bases and the J segment 4 bases; nucleotides outside the gene matches: 9. The CDR3 extends over 15 amino acids. DNA for the CDR3: TGTGCCAGCAGTACTGGACAGGGAACTACCTATGGCTACACCTTC. It is translated as CASSTGQGTTYGYTF.

The sample holds many counts of this clonotype. The J gene is TRBJ2-1, the V gene TRBV28; D gene uncertain. The closer fit of TRBJ2-5 to the DNA end suggests the J call may be wrong. This CDR3 is built from 13 residues. Germline CDR1 and CDR2: MDHEN and SYDVKM. The CDR3 region is CASSQDGWETQYF. The CDR3 bases are TGTGCCAGCAGTCAGGACGGGTGGGAGACCCAGTACTTC.

The table lists this clonotype with a few counts. V is TRBV30 and J is TRBJ2-7; 11 nucleotides agree with TRBD1. The CDR3 has 15 residues. The junction had 6 bases not matched to a gene; V was cut back by 2 bases and J by 3 bases. CDR1 is GTSNPN and CDR2 is SVGIG in the germline V gene (reference sequence). CDR3 residues: CAWSRRDRGFYEQYF. In nucleotides, the CDR3 is TGTGCCTGGAGTCGCCGGGACAGGGGGTTCTACGAGCAGTACTTC.

Turning to this clonotype: Here the CDR3 omits its conserved ending phenylalanine or tryptophan, so a read error is the likely source. V usage is TRBV6-2 or TRBV6-3 and J usage is TRBJ1-1; D gene unclear. The CDR3 runs 12 residues. Germline CDR1 reads MNHEY; CDR2 reads SVGEGT. Trimming removed 2 bases from V and 5 bases from J, with 6 bases in between. DNA for the CDR3: TGTGCCAGCAGTTACCCGAGGACTGAAGCTTTCCTT. This encodes CASSYPRTEAFL.

The chain carries TRBV27 and TRBJ2-2; no clear D gene. This CDR3 has 14 residues. Germline CDR1 MNHEY, CDR2 SMNVEV (reference sequence). V was shortened by 3 bases and J by 6 bases, with 11 bases between the two germline ends. The CDR3 nucleotides are TGTGCCAGCAGTTTTGGGGAAGGCGCCGGGGAGCTGTTTTTT. Translation gives CASSFGEGAGELFF.